This TCR beta chain originates from a study of post-analysis software for immune sequencing data. About the research overall: Relapsing-remitting, secondary progressive and progressive-relapsing forms of multiple sclerosis all featured among disease courses.

General study findings and limits: Relative to controls, patients had about five TRBV segments at higher frequency, with TRBV5-6, TRBV5-1 and TRBV20-1 among these.

In its sample, this clonotype was seen a few times. Its target is not known. cDNA libraries of TCR beta carried unique molecular identifiers. TCRdb processed the PCR reads anew with MiXCR; each CDR3 protein has one entry. This sample carries almost 700,000 distinct CDR3 sequences, 59% of them seen once, and the ten largest clones take around 11%. V lost 4 bases, J lost 4 bases, and 12 bases stayed unmatched. Germline V gene data show CDR1 as SQVTM and CDR2 as ANQGSEA. The CDR3 has 16 residues. Sample: blood. The origin of this receptor is a girl aged 2 to 9 with multiple sclerosis. The chain carries TRBV29-1 and TRBJ1-2, with 10 nucleotides matching TRBD1. The CDR3 nucleotides read TGCAGCGTTGGGGCTAATACCGGGACAGGGGTCTATGGCTACACCTTC. Its translation is CSVGANTGTGVYGYTF.